The subject of this entry is one T cell receptor beta chain. What it binds is unknown. The assay was immunoSEQ multiplex PCR, and TCRdb's table has in-frame clones only and misses some. The sample shows approximately 200,000 clones, 85% to 90% of them seen only once. The data are from a study of T cell responses to AZD1222 COVID-19 vaccine. Study as a whole: Second-dose intervals near 4 or 12 weeks were combined. Broader study findings: Among the donors, most were white British and more were female, and clonal diversity was possibly underestimated. Unmutated regions of variants are reportedly targeted by nearly half of spike-specific TCRs.

The CDR3 spans 15 residues. The germline V gene encodes CDR1 KGHSH and CDR2 LQKENI. V lost 0 bases to trimming and J lost 2 bases, with 11 bases between them. The chain employs TRBV18 and TRBJ2-7, with D uncertain. The input for sequencing was peripheral blood, taken on day 0 of AZD1222 vaccination. The TCR sequence derives from an adult in good health. DNA of the CDR3: TGTGCCAGCTCACCACCGATTCGGCACCCCTACGAGCAGTACTTC. Translation: CASSPPIRHPYEQYF.